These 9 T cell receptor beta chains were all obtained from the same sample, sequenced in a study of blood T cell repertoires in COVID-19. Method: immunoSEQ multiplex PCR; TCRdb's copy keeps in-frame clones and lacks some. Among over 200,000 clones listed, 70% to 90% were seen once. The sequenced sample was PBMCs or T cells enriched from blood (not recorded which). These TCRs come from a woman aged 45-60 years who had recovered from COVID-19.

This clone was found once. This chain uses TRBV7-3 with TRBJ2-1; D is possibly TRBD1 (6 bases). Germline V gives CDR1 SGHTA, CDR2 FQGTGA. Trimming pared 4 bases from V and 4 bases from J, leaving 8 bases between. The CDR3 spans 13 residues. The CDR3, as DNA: TGTGCCAGCAGCTCGGACAGTTACAATGAGCAGTTCTTC. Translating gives CASSSDSYNEQFF. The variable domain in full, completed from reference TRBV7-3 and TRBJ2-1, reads GAGVSQTPSNKVTEKGKYVELRCDPISGHTALYWYRQSLGQGPEFLIYFQGTGAADDSGLPNDRFFAVRPEGSVSTLKIQRTERGDSAVYLCASSSDSYNEQFFGPGTRLTVL.

The CDR3 loop reads CASSVPVPGSGANVLTF. CDR3 nucleotides: TGTGCCAGCAGCGTGCCCGTCCCAGGCTCCGGGGCCAACGTCCTGACTTTC. The chain employs TRBV9 and TRBJ2-6, with no clear D. The length of the CDR3 is 17 residues. Germline V lookup: CDR1 SGDLS, CDR2 YYNGEE. The V end lost 2 bases, the J end lost 4 bases, and 16 bases lay between the germline ends.

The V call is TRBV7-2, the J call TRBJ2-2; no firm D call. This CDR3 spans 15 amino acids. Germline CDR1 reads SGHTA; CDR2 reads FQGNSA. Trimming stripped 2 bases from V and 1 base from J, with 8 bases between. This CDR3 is CASSLNPGNTGELFF. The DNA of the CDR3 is TGTGCCAGCAGCTTAAATCCGGGGAACACCGGGGAGCTGTTTTTT.

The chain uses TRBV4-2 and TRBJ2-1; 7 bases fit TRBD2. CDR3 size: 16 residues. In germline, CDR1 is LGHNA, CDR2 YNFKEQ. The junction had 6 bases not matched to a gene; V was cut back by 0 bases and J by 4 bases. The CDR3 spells CASSQDPSGGYNEQFF. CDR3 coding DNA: TGTGCCAGCAGCCAAGATCCTAGCGGAGGTTACAATGAGCAGTTCTTC.

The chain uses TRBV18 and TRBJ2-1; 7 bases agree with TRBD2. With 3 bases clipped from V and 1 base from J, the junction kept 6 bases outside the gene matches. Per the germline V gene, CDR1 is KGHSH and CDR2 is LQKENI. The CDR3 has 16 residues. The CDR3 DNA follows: TGTGCCAGCTCACCCTGGCGGGAGTCGTCCTACAATGAGCAGTTCTTC. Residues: CASSPWRESSYNEQFF.

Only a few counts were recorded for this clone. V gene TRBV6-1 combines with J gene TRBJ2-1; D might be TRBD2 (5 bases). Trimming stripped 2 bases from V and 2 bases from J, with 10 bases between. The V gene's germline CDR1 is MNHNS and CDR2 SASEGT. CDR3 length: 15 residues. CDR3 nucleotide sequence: TGTGCCAGCAGTGAATGGGAGATGACCTACAATGAGCAGTTCTTC. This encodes CASSEWEMTYNEQFF.

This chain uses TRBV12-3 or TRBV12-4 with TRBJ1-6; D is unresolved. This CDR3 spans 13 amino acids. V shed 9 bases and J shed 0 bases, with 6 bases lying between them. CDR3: CASGSSYNSPLHF. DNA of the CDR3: TGTGCCAGTGGGAGCTCCTATAATTCACCCCTCCACTTT.

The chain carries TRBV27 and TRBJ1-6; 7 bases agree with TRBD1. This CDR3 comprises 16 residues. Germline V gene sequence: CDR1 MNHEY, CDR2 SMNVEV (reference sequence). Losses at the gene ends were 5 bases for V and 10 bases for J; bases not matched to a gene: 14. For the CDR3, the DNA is TGTGCCAGCAGTCCTCCCCCGCGACAGGGAATGTCACCCCTCCACTTT. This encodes CASSPPPRQGMSPLHF.

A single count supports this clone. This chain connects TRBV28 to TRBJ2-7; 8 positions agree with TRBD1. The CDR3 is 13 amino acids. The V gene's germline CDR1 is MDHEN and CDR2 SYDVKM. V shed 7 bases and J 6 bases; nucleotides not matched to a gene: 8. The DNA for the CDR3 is TGTGCCAGCACCCCCCAGGGGGCGCGCGAGCAGTACTTC. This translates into CASTPQGAREQYF.